Reported below is one T cell receptor beta chain. This entry is derived from a study of blood T cell repertoires in COVID-19. The wider study: Samples came from the United States, Italy and Spain, spanning acute and convalescent COVID-19.

V dropped 6 bases and J dropped 5; count of bases not matched to a gene: 8. Germline-derived CDR1 and CDR2 are KGHSH and LQKENI. CDR3 length equals 14 residues. Profiled with immunoSEQ multiplex PCR; TCRdb holds only in-frame clones, not every one. Of tens of thousands of clones listed, approximately 80% are singletons. The sequence came from a woman in her sixties with acute or convalescent COVID-19. J is TRBJ2-5 and V is TRBV18, with TRBD2 matching over 8 bases. The sequenced material came from peripheral blood. CDR3 sequence: CASSVGGARETQYF. In DNA, the CDR3 is TGTGCCAGCTCTGTCGGGGGGGCAAGGGAGACCCAGTACTTC.